This TCR beta chain is drawn from a study of blood T cell repertoires in COVID-19. Study context: From the United States, Italy and Spain came samples of acute and convalescent COVID-19. Sources were T cells, B-cell-depleted T cells, or PBMCs; the material itself was cDNA or gDNA.

Seattle patient enrollment occurred during active infection, with longitudinal follow-up thereafter. Original handling: Estimates of nucleated cell counts were drawn from the amplification of reference gene primers. The protocol was immunoSEQ multiplex PCR, while the TCRdb copy is restricted to in-frame clones and leaves out a portion. That table furnishes V, J and clone size, whereas the DNA furnished D and trimming. Seen here are fewer than 450,000 clones, more than 70% observed once, and the top ten hold around 7.9%. CDR3 length: 13 residues. The germline V and J ends were trimmed by 3 bases and 3 bases, with 9 bases remaining between them. Germline V gene sequence: CDR1 LNHDA, CDR2 SQIVND (reference sequence).

The TCR comes from a woman in her seventies with COVID-19, enrolled during active disease. The specimen was peripheral blood. The chain has TRBV19 and TRBJ2-7, with D unclear. CDR3 in amino acids: CASSIKSGYEQYF. CDR3 sequence (DNA): TGTGCCAGTAGTATTAAATCAGGCTACGAGCAGTACTTC.